This T cell receptor beta chain comes out of a study of Graves' ophthalmopathy and Graves' hyperthyroidism. Findings and limits, study-wide: Most thyroid clonotypes with frequency above 0.001 were detected in blood too.

RNA transcripts provided the template for amplifying TCR beta CDR3 regions. First-round RT-PCR relied on HTBI primers, and a second-round multiplex PCR came next. TCRdb passed the multiplex PCR reads through MiXCR, listing each CDR3 protein once. The sample yields approximately 210,000 distinct CDR3 sequences, around a fifth seen once. The CDR3 has 12 amino acids. Germline loops: CDR1 DFQATT, CDR2 SNEGSKA (reference sequence). Between the trimmed V and J ends, which lost 5 bases and 4 bases, there was a span of 11 bases. This clonotype came up many times. Its matching antigen is unknown. Sequenced sample: peripheral blood. The source is a woman between 50 and 59 years old with Graves' ophthalmopathy. The chain carries TRBV20-1 and TRBJ1-2; D remains ambiguous. The CDR3 DNA sequence: TGCAGTGCTTCGGACGGAGGCTATGGCTACACCTTC. Amino acids: CSASDGGYGYTF.